Reported below is one T cell receptor beta chain. The CDR3 runs to 16 residues. Germline assignment: CDR1 ENHRY and CDR2 SYGVKD. Trimming removed 2 bases from V and 0 bases from J; junction bases left unmatched: 1. The time point: pre-treatment sample, taken before nivolumab and TIL therapy. Pleural nodules or supraclavicular lymph nodes made up most of the excised metastases sampled. This was the immunoSEQ v3 assay. Generated by immunoSEQ multiplex PCR, the TCRdb table keeps only in-frame clones and is missing some. The sample has under 100,000 clones, roughly 65% seen once; the top ten hold 10% to 11%. These data belong to a study of TIL therapy for anti-PD-1-resistant metastatic lung cancer.

This receptor was obtained from a person aged 25 to 79 with non-small cell lung cancer. The sequences come from tumor tissue, collected at baseline. The genes are TRBV10-3 and TRBJ2-1, with 10 bases matching TRBD2. CDR3 in amino acids: CAISETSGVSYNEQFF. Here the CDR3 DNA reads TGTGCCATCAGTGAGACTAGCGGGGTCTCCTACAATGAGCAGTTCTTC.